Sequencing of this TCR beta chain was carried out in a study of blood T cell repertoires in COVID-19. The wider study: The study drew acute and convalescent COVID-19 samples from the United States, Italy and Spain. T cells, B-cell-depleted T cells, or PBMCs provided the cDNA or gDNA that served as material.

As processed by the authors: From reference gene primer amplification, estimates of nucleated cell counts were derived. Sequenced by immunoSEQ multiplex PCR; TCRdb stores in-frame clones only, minus some. V and J calls and clone size are those listed in that table; D and trimming were worked out from the DNA. The data hold roughly 220,000 clones, with around 86% observed a single time. V was clipped by 2 bases and J by 8 bases; unmatched bases: 6. Germline CDR1 is GTSNPN and CDR2 is SVGIG (reference sequence). The CDR3 contains 14 residues. This chain connects TRBV30 to TRBJ2-2; 9 bases are a match to TRBD1. This TCR derives from a man older than 75 with acute or convalescent COVID-19. Material: peripheral blood. The CDR3 DNA is TGTGCCTGGAGTTCCGGACAGGGGAGGGGGGAGCTGTTTTTT. Its translation is CAWSSGQGRGELFF.